This T cell receptor beta chain appears in the sequencing data of a study of blood T cell repertoires in COVID-19. Background on the study: Samples taken during acute and convalescent COVID-19 were collected in the United States, Italy and Spain.

Study processing details: Scientists estimated how many nucleated cells there were by amplifying reference gene primers. Assay used: immunoSEQ multiplex PCR; TCRdb lists only in-frame clones, some missing. From that table come the V and J calls and clone size; the DNA was used to work out D and trimming. In the table there are fewer than 350,000 clones, roughly nine tenths of which are singletons. After removal of 6 bases from V and 0 bases from J, the junction contained 3 bases not matched to a gene. The CDR3 loop spans 15 amino acids. CDR1 and CDR2 (germline): SNHLY, FYNNEI. This chain connects TRBV2 to TRBJ1-2; 11 nucleotides line up with TRBD1. The sequence was collected from a woman aged 25 to 39 with COVID-19, enrolled during active disease. Sequenced sample: peripheral blood. As DNA, the CDR3 is TGTGCCAGCAGCCAGGACAGGGGGCCTAACTATGGCTACACCTTC. It yields the protein CASSQDRGPNYGYTF.